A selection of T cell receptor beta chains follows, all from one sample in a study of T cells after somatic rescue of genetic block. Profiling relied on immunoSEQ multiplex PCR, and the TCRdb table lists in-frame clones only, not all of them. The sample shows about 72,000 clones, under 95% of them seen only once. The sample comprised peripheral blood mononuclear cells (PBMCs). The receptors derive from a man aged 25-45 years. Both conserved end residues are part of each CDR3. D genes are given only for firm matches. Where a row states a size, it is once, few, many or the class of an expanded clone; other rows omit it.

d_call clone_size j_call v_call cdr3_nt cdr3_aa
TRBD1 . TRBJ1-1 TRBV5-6 TGTGCCAGCAGCTTGCGACAGGGGTGGGTCACTGAAGCTTTCTTT CASSLRQGWVTEAFF
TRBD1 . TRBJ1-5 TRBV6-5 TGTGCCAGCAGTCCCGGACAGGGTGGACAGCCCCAGCATTTT CASSPGQGGQPQHF
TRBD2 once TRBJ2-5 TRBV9 TGTGCCAGCAGCCCGCAGGGACCGGGACTAGCGTTGGAGACCCAGTACTTC CASSPQGPGLALETQYF
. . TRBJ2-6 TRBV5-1 TGCGCCAGCAGTTCGGGCTCTGGGGCCAACGTCCTGACTTTC CASSSGSGANVLTF
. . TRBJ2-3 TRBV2 TGTGCCAGCCAGTCAGAACGAGACGGTACGCAGTATTTT CASQSERDGTQYF
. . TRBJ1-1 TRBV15 TGTGCCACCAGCAGAGAAGGTGGGGGTCTGAACACTGAAGCTTTCTTT CATSREGGGLNTEAFF
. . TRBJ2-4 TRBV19 TGTGCCAGTAGGAAGCAGGGGGCCAAAAACATTCAGTACTTC CASRKQGAKNIQYF
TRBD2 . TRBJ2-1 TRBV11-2 TGTGCCAGCAGCTTTTGGGGTAGCGGGAGGGATGAGCAGTTCTTC CASSFWGSGRDEQFF
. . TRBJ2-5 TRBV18 TGTGCCAGCTCACGGGGGGCCCGGGAGACCCAGTACTTC CASSRGARETQYF
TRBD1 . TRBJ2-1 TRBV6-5 TGTGCCAGCAGCCGGGACAGGATCTCCTACAATGAGCAGTTCTTC CASSRDRISYNEQFF
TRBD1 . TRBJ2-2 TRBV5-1 TGCGCCAGCAGCTTACAGGGGCCCACCGGGGAGCTGTTTTTT CASSLQGPTGELFF
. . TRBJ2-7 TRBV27 TGTGCCAGCAGTATCGATACAGGGTCCTACGAGCAGTACTTC CASSIDTGSYEQYF
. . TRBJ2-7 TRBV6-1 TGTGCCAGCAGTGATCCCTTACGCTCCTACGAGCAGTACTTC CASSDPLRSYEQYF
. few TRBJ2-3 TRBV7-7 TGTGCTAGCAGCTTAGTACCTGGGGGCACAGATACGCAGTATTTT CASSLVPGGTDTQYF
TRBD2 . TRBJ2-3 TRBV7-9 TGTGCCAGCAATGAGCTAGCGGGAGGCACAGATACGCAGTATTTT CASNELAGGTDTQYF
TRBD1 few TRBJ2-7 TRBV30 TGTGCCTGGAGTTCAGGGGGCTTGTACGAGCAGTACTTC CAWSSGGLYEQYF
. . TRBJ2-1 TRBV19 TGTGCCAGTAGTATCCCGCGGGCCTCCTACAATGAGCAGTTCTTC CASSIPRASYNEQFF
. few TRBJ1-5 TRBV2 TGTGCCAGCAGACTAGGGGAAGCCCAGCCCCAGCATTTT CASRLGEAQPQHF
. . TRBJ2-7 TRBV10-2 TGCGCCAGCAGTGATCAGGCCTACGAGCAGTACTTC CASSDQAYEQYF
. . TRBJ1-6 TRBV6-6 TGTGCCAGCAGTGCACAACGCGCAAATAATTCACCCCTCCACTTT CASSAQRANNSPLHF
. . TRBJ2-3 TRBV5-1 TGCGCCAGCAGCCCCCAACCCGGGCCAGATACGCAGTATTTT CASSPQPGPDTQYF
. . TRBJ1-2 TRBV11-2 TGTGCCAGCAGCCCTACCGTGGGGAACTATGGCTACACCTTC CASSPTVGNYGYTF
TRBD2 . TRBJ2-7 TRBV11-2 TGTGCCAGCAGCTTAGCTTCCGGGAGGACATACGAGCAGTACTTC CASSLASGRTYEQYF
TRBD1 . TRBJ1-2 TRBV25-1 TGTGCCAGCAGTACACCCGGGCAGGGGGGCAGCTATGGCTACACCTTC CASSTPGQGGSYGYTF
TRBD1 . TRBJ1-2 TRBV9 TGTGCCAGCAGCAGCAGGGGGGCGGACTATGGCTACACCTTC CASSSRGADYGYTF
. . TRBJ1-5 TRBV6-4 TGTGCCAGCAGCATAGGGGTCGGTCAGCCCCAGCATTTT CASSIGVGQPQHF
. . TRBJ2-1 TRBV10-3 TGTGCCATCAGTGAAAGGCAGGGGAGCTCCTACAATGAGCAGTTCTTC CAISERQGSSYNEQFF
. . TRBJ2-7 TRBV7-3 TGTGCCAGCAGCTTAATTTCAGGGACCTACGAGCAGTACTTC CASSLISGTYEQYF
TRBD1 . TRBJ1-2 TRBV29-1 TGCAGCGACTACCAGCCAGGGGGCCTCAATGGCTACACCTTC CSDYQPGGLNGYTF
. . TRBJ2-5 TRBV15 TGTGCCACCAGCACCCCGACAACTCAAGAGACCCAGTACTTC CATSTPTTQETQYF
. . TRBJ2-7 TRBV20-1 TGCAGTGCTAGACTAAGCGAGCAGTACTTC CSARLSEQYF
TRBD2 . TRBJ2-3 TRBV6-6 TGTGCCAGCAGTTACGGCACTAGCGGGAGCCCAGATACGCAGTATTTT CASSYGTSGSPDTQYF
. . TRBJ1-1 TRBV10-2 TGCGCCAGCAGTGGGATTGACAAGAACACTGAAGCTTTCTTT CASSGIDKNTEAFF
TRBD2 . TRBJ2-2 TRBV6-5 TGTGCCAGCATGAGACTAGCGGGAGGCACCGGGGAGCTGTTTTTT CASMRLAGGTGELFF
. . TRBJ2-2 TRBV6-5 TGTGCCAGCAGTTACGGGAGAAACACCGGGGAGCTGTTTTTT CASSYGRNTGELFF
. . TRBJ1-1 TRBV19 TGTGCCAGTAGTACCCGTCGCGGGGGAGCGACTGAAGCTTTCTTT CASSTRRGGATEAFF
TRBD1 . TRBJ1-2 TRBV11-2 TGTGCCAGCAGCTTGGACAGGAGATATGGCTACACCTTC CASSLDRRYGYTF
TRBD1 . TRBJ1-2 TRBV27 TGTGCCAGCAGTTTTACTGGGACAGGGGGGGAGGGCTACACCTTC CASSFTGTGGEGYTF
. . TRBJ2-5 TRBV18 TGTGCCAGCTCACAAGGCACACATGCTTGGGAGACCCAGTACTTC CASSQGTHAWETQYF
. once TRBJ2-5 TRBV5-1 TGCGCCAGCAGCTTGAGCCCCACTAGCTACCAAGAGACCCAGTACTTC CASSLSPTSYQETQYF
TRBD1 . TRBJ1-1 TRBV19 TGTGCCAGTAGTCGTACCGACAGGGGGAACACTGAAGCTTTCTTT CASSRTDRGNTEAFF
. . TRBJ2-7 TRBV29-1 TGCAGCGTTGTCGGAGGGAAATCCTACGAGCAGTACTTC CSVVGGKSYEQYF
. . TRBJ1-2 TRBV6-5 TGTGCCAGCAGTTACTCGAGAGGGCCCTATGGCTACACCTTC CASSYSRGPYGYTF
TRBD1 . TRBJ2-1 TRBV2 TGTGCCAGCTGGGGACAGTCCAATGAGCAGTTCTTC CASWGQSNEQFF
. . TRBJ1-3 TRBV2 TGTGCCAGCAGCGTTCGACTGGGGACCATATATTTT CASSVRLGTIYF
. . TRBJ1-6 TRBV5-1 TGCGCCAGCAGCTCCGATAATTCACCCCTCCACTTT CASSSDNSPLHF
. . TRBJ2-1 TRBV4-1 TGCGCCAGCAGCCAAGAGGGTGGCACAAGCTCCTACAATGAGCAGTTCTTC CASSQEGGTSSYNEQFF
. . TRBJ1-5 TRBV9 TGTGCCAGCAGCGTGGAGGACGGCAATCAGCCCCAGCATTTT CASSVEDGNQPQHF
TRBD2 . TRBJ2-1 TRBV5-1 TGCGCCAGCAGCGAAGGACTAGCGGGAGACAATGAGCAGTTCTTC CASSEGLAGDNEQFF